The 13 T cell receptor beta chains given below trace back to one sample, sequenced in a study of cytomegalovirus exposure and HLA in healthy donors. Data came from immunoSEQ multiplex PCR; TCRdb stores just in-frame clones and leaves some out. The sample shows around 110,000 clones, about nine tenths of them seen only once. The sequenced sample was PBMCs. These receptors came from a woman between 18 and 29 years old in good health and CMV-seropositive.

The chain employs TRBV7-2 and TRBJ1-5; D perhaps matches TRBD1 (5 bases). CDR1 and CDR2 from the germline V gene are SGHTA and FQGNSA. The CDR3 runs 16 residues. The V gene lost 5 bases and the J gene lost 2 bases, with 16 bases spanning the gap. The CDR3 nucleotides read TGTGCCAGCAGCCCTGGGGGGACTAGAGGCAATCAGCCCCAGCATTTT. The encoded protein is CASSPGGTRGNQPQHF.

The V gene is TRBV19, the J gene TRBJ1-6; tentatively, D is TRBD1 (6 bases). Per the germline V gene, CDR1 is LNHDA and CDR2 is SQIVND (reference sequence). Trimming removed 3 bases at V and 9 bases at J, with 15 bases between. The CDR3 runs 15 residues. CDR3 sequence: CASSMSGEFGSPLHF. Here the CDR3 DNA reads TGTGCCAGTAGTATGTCAGGGGAGTTTGGTTCACCCCTCCACTTT.

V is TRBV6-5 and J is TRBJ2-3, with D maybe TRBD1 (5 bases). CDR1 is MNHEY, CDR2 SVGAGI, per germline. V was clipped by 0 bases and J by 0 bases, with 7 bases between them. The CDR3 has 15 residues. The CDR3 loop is CASSYSGPSTDTQYF. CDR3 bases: TGTGCCAGCAGTTACTCGGGGCCGAGCACAGATACGCAGTATTTT.

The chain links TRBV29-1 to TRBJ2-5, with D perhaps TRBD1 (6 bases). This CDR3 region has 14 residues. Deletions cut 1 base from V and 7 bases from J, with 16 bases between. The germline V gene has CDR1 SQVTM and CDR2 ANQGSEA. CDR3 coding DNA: TGCAGCGTTGAAGCCTGGGCAGGGGAAGGGACCCAGTACTTC. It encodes CSVEAWAGEGTQYF.

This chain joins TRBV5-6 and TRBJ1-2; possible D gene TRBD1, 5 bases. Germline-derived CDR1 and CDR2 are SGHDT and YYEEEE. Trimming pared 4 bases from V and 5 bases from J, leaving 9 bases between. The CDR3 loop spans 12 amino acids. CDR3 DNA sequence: TGTGCCAGCAGCCTCGGGGGGTATGGCTACACCTTC. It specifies CASSLGGYGYTF.

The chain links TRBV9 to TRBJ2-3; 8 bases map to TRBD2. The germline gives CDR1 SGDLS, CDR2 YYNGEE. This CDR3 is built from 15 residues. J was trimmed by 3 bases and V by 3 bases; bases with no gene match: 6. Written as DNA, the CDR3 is TGTGCCAGCAGCGCCCCACCGGGGGGGACAGATACGCAGTATTTT. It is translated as CASSAPPGGTDTQYF.

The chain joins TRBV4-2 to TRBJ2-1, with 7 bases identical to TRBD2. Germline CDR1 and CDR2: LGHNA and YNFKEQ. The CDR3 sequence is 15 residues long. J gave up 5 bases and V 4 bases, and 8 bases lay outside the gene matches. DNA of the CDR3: TGTGCCAGCAGCCCACAGACTGGGAGGGACAATGAGCAGTTCTTC. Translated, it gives CASSPQTGRDNEQFF.

CDR3 in DNA: TGTGCCAGCAGTCGTTGGAGGATAATCCGGACAGGGAGGGTAAACACTGAAGCTTTCTTT. The encoded protein is CASSRWRIIRTGRVNTEAFF. The chain couples TRBV28 to TRBJ1-1; 8 bases line up with TRBD1. The trim removed 5 bases at V and 2 bases at J, leaving 22 bases unmatched. The CDR3 length is 20 residues. Germline V lookup: CDR1 MDHEN, CDR2 SYDVKM.

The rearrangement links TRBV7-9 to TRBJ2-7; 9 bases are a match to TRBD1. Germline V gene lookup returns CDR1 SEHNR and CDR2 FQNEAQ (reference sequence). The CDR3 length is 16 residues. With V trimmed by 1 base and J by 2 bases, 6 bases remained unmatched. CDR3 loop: CASSLDRQGDPYEQYF. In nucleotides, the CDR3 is TGTGCCAGCAGCTTAGACAGACAGGGGGACCCCTACGAGCAGTACTTC.

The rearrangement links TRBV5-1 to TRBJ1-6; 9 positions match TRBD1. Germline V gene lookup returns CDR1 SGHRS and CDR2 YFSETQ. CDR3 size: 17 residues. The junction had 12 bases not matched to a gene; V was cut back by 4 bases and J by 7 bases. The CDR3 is CASSLTGGSWENSPLHF. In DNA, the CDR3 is TGCGCCAGCAGCCTAACAGGGGGCTCTTGGGAAAATTCACCCCTCCACTTT.

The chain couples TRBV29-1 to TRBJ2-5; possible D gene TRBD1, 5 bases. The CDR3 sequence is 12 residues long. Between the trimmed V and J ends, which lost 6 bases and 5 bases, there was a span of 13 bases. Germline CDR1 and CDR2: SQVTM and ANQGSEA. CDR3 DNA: TGCAGCGTCCACTGGGGCCGGGAGACCCAGTACTTC. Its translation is CSVHWGRETQYF.

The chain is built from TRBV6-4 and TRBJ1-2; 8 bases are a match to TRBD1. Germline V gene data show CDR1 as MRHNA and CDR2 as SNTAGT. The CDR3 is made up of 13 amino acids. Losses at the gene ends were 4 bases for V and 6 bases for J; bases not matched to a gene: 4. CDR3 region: CASSAPGGHGYTF. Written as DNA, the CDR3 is TGTGCCAGCAGTGCCCCAGGGGGCCATGGCTACACCTTC.

CDR3 in amino acids: CASSASIRHGGTDTQYF. CDR3 bases: TGTGCCAGCAGTGCCTCGATCCGCCACGGGGGCACAGATACGCAGTATTTT. The chain employs TRBV27 and TRBJ2-3, with a weak D call TRBD2 (5 bases). Between the trimmed V and J ends, which lost 5 bases and 1 base, there was a span of 19 bases. There are 17 residues in the CDR3. CDR1 and CDR2 (germline): MNHEY, SMNVEV (reference sequence).